The source of this T cell receptor beta chain is a study of CD4 T cells in relation to SARS-CoV-2 and coronaviruses. Across the study: The restricting HLA molecule for shared crossreactive spike epitopes was mapped.

Before the COVID-19 pandemic, during about 2011-2019, CD4+ T cells were taken from unexposed donors. Study conclusions and caveats: Samples before the pandemic and after infection were not matched within any donor. Crossreactive clones expanded significantly less to SARS-CoV-2 than monoreactive clones. In around two thirds of donors, memory CD4+ clonotypes crossrecognized SARS-CoV-2 and at least one common cold coronavirus spike.

Here immunoSEQ multiplex PCR was the method, and the copy in TCRdb shows in-frame clones only, minus some. Of under 90,000 clones in the sample, over 90% are singletons; the top ten hold 0.2% to 0.25%. Details on this clone: The antigen is undetermined.

V was cut by 4 bases and J by 0 bases, with 11 bases left in between. This CDR3 region has 15 residues. Germline CDR1 SGHRS, CDR2 YFSETQ. The clonotype originates from a human donor in good health. The sample taken for sequencing was naive CD4+ T cells from PBMCs. Stated subset: naive CD4+ T cells isolated by negative enrichment. The chain combines TRBV5-1 with TRBJ1-3; D gene uncertain. This CDR3 is CASSVDGTSGNTIYF. The CDR3 DNA reads TGCGCCAGCAGCGTTGACGGAACCTCTGGAAACACCATATATTTT.